The clone carrying this T cell receptor (beta chain) was counted a single time. What it recognizes is unknown. This CDR3 comprises 15 residues. Per the germline V gene, CDR1 is SGHRS and CDR2 is YFSETQ. V was cut by 1 base and J by 5 bases, with 10 bases left in between. The data are from a study of cytomegalovirus exposure and HLA in healthy donors. On the study more broadly: The study placed approximately 78% of its 398 genotyped donors in the Caucasian-associated ancestry cluster. Points from the study as a whole: Indistinguishable V segments, including TRBV6-2 and TRBV6-3, were excluded.

The PCR was carried out with 60 Vbeta primers and 13 Jbeta primers. Some clones are missing from TCRdb's copy, which holds only in-frame ones; the method was immunoSEQ multiplex PCR. The sample yields about 120,000 clones, 76% seen once. The chain combines TRBV5-1 with TRBJ1-6; D might be TRBD1 (6 bases). Sample: PBMCs. The receptor comes from a woman aged 35 to 49 in good health and CMV-seropositive. The CDR3 region is CASSLSQGNNSPLHF. In DNA form, the CDR3 reads TGCGCCAGCAGCTTGTCACAGGGTAATAATTCACCCCTCCACTTT.